The clone carrying this T cell receptor (beta chain) was detected once. The CDR3 is made up of 16 amino acids. Germline V gives CDR1 SNHLY, CDR2 FYNNEI. V was clipped by 5 bases and J by 4 bases; unmatched bases: 5. This record comes from a study of blood T cell repertoires in COVID-19. Across the study: COVID-19 samples from acute and convalescent phases originated in the United States, Italy and Spain. The analysed material was cDNA or gDNA that came from T cells, B-cell-depleted T cells, or PBMCs.

Study processing details: By means of reference gene primer amplification, nucleated cell counts were estimated. Assay used: immunoSEQ multiplex PCR; TCRdb lists only in-frame clones, some missing. V and J calls and clone size are copied from that table; D and trimming were computed from the DNA. The sample contains about 75,000 clones, 87% of which appear only once. The sequence was collected from a woman between 50 and 59 years old with acute or convalescent COVID-19. The rearrangement links TRBV2 to TRBJ2-3, with 14 positions matching TRBD2. Sequencing input: peripheral blood. The CDR3, as DNA: TGTGCCAGCAGTAACCCGGGACTAGCGGGAGCAGATACGCAGTATTTT. Its protein product is CASSNPGLAGADTQYF.